Sequencing of this TCR beta chain was carried out in a study of breast tumors, draining lymph nodes, adjacent tissues. V dropped 4 bases and J dropped 2; count of bases not matched to a gene: 6. CDR1 and CDR2 (germline): SGHRS, YFSETQ. This CDR3 comprises 15 residues. Study-wide results and caveats: Most tumor T cells seemingly derive from lymph node, then expand in tumor. Tumor T cell lymph node origin was a supported hypothesis, not proven. Compared with lymph nodes, tumors were less diverse; compared with nontumor tissue, more.

On this clonotype: Its antigen is not identified.

Breast cancer patients provided tissue from their axillary draining lymph nodes. TCRdb reanalysed the multiplex PCR reads using MiXCR and keeps one entry per CDR3 protein. The repertoire holds over 200,000 distinct CDR3 sequences, with nearly 35% as singletons. Sequenced input: axillary lymph node tissue. The V gene is TRBV5-1, the J gene TRBJ1-2; 9 nucleotides line up with TRBD1. The clonotype was recovered from a female donor with breast cancer. Some clones in this sample may be carry-over from other donors' samples. The CDR3 sequence: CASSAGTGSNYGYTF. CDR3 in DNA: TGCGCCAGCAGCGCCGGGACAGGGTCGAACTATGGCTACACCTTC.